These T cell receptor beta chains were read from a single sample in a study of T cell repertoires in cytomegalovirus infection. TCRdb reanalysed the reads using MiXCR and keeps one entry per CDR3 protein. There are around 140,000 distinct CDR3 sequences in the sample; over 25% occur only once, and roughly half lies in the top ten. The antigens these receptors bind are not known. The sample here was CD8+ T cells from cultured PBMCs, taken from culture after CMV antigen stimulation. The receptor source for this set is a human donor in good health (CMV status not recorded). Some clones in this sample may be carry-over from other donors' samples. The CDR3 runs from the conserved cysteine through the conserved F or W. D genes are given only for firm matches. Not every row has a clone size; where given, it reads once, few, many or a size class.

len	v_gene	d_gene	abundance	j_gene	CDR3nt	CDR3aa
15	TRBV6-5	TRBD1	few	TRBJ2-5	TGTGCCAGCAGTCGGTGGACAGGGAAAGGAGAGACCCAGTACTTC	CASSRWTGKGETQYF
15	TRBV7-6	TRBD1	once	TRBJ1-5	TGTGCCAGCAGCGTCGGTCTGACAGGGGTTCAGCCCCAGCATTTT	CASSVGLTGVQPQHF
14	TRBV12-3/TRBV12-4	TRBD1	few	TRBJ1-1	TGTGCCAGCACCCTTGGGACAGTGATGACTGAAGCTTTCTTT	CASTLGTVMTEAFF
14	TRBV28	.	.	TRBJ2-7	TGTGCCAGCAATGACAGGACGGGGGACTACGAGCAGTACTTC	CASNDRTGDYEQYF
16	TRBV20-1	TRBD1	few	TRBJ1-2	TGCAGTGCTAGAGAAAAGGGGACAGGGACCAACTATGGCTACACCTTC	CSAREKGTGTNYGYTF
14	TRBV27	TRBD2	.	TRBJ2-7	TGTGCCAGCAGTGGATCGGAGCGGGGGATGAACGAGCACTTC	CASSGSERGMNEHF
13	TRBV7-6	.	.	TRBJ1-1	TGTGCCAGCAGCAACCCCGGGGCATATGAAGCTTTCTTT	CASSNPGAYEAFF
14	TRBV20-1	.	.	TRBJ1-5	TGCAGTGCTAGAGAAACAGGGTGGGGACAGCCCCAGCATTTT	CSARETGWGQPQHF
14	TRBV9	.	.	TRBJ1-5	TGTGCCAGCAGCGTAGACGGGAACAATCAGCCCCAGCATTTT	CASSVDGNNQPQHF
14	TRBV19	.	.	TRBJ1-2	TGTGCCAGTAGTTTCCGGGAGGGAGTCTATGGCTACACCTTC	CASSFREGVYGYTF
16	TRBV19	.	.	TRBJ1-4	TGTGCCAGTAGTACTCAGACAGTCCGGGCAGGTGAAAAACTGTTTTTT	CASSTQTVRAGEKLFF
12	TRBV7-8	.	few	TRBJ2-7	TGTGCCAGCAGCTACCCGAGGTCCGAGCAGTACTTC	CASSYPRSEQYF
14	TRBV20-1	TRBD2	.	TRBJ2-3	TGCAGAGGGGAGGAGCGGGGGCCCACAGATACGCAGTATTTT	CRGEERGPTDTQYF
15	TRBV28	.	many	TRBJ2-3	TGTGCCAGCAGCCAAAGGATAAAATCCACAGATACGCAGTATTTT	CASSQRIKSTDTQYF
12	TRBV29-1	.	.	TRBJ1-1	TGCAGCATTCACGAAAGGAACACTGAAGCTTTCTTT	CSIHERNTEAFF
14	TRBV7-2	TRBD2	many	TRBJ2-7	TGTGCCAGCACAACGACTAGCGGGGCCTACGAGCAGTACTTC	CASTTTSGAYEQYF
17	TRBV20-1	.	.	TRBJ2-6	TGCAGTGCTAGATTCCCCGGACCACACTCTGGGGCCAACGTCCTGACTTTC	CSARFPGPHSGANVLTF
16	TRBV6-1	TRBD1	many	TRBJ1-6	TGTGCCAGCAGTGAAGCGGGGACAGGGATTCATTCACCCCTCCACTTT	CASSEAGTGIHSPLHF
12	TRBV2	.	few	TRBJ2-7	TGTGCCAGCGTCAGGGGAGGACACGAGCAGTACTTC	CASVRGGHEQYF
16	TRBV7-8	.	many	TRBJ1-1	TGTGCCAGCAGCTTAGGTGGACAGCCCTCAAACACTGAAGCTTTCTTT	CASSLGGQPSNTEAFF
13	TRBV12-3/TRBV12-4	.	few	TRBJ2-3	TGTGCCAGCAGCCCCAACCTGGGAGATACGCAGTATTTT	CASSPNLGDTQYF
14	TRBV15	.	few	TRBJ2-2	TGTGCCACCAGCAGTGAGCGGTATACCGGGGAGCTGTTTTTT	CATSSERYTGELFF
15	TRBV7-9	TRBD1	.	TRBJ2-7	TGTGCCAGCAGCTACCGGGACAGGGGAGTCTACGAGCAGTACTTC	CASSYRDRGVYEQYF
16	TRBV20-1	TRBD2	few	TRBJ2-7	TGCAGTGCTAGGGGACTAGCGGGGGGTTCCTCCTACGAGCAGTACTTC	CSARGLAGGSSYEQYF
15	TRBV6-5	.	.	TRBJ1-2	TGTGCCAGCAGTTACTCGGTTGCAGGTCACTATGGCTACACCTTC	CASSYSVAGHYGYTF
15	TRBV12-3/TRBV12-4	.	.	TRBJ2-1	TGTGCCTGCTTTGGGGTGGGTGAATTCTACAATGAGCAGTTCTTC	CACFGVGEFYNEQFF
16	TRBV7-2	TRBD2	many	TRBJ2-1	TGTGCCAGCAGCTTCCTCGCGGGGGGGCCTAAGAATGAGCAGTTCTTC	CASSFLAGGPKNEQFF
15	TRBV7-2	TRBD2	many	TRBJ2-7	TGTGCCAGCAGCTTCAGACTAGCGTCGGCCTACGAGCAGTACTTC	CASSFRLASAYEQYF
14	TRBV11-2	.	few	TRBJ2-7	TGTGCCAGCAGCTTAAATCCGGGTTGGAACGAGCAGTACTTC	CASSLNPGWNEQYF
14	TRBV6-1	TRBD1	.	TRBJ2-7	TGTGCCAGCAGTGAAGGGGTTGCCAGACAGGGTTGGAACTTC	CASSEGVARQGWNF
15	TRBV7-8	TRBD1	few	TRBJ1-2	TGTGCCAGCAGCGCGTTCGGGACAGATTCCTATGGCTACACCTTC	CASSAFGTDSYGYTF
14	TRBV9	.	.	TRBJ1-2	TGTGCCAGCAGCGTCAGGAAGGGTACCTATGGCTACACCTTC	CASSVRKGTYGYTF